This entry is about one T cell receptor (beta chain). These data come from a study of post-analysis software for immune sequencing data. Study-wide context: Relapsing-remitting, secondary progressive and progressive-relapsing forms made up the multiple sclerosis disease courses.

Trimming took 4 bases from V and 6 from J, leaving 16 bases between them. The CDR3 is 15 residues long. CDR1 is SEHNR and CDR2 is FQNEAQ in the germline V gene (reference sequence). Tagging with unique molecular identifiers was a feature of the TCR beta cDNA libraries. From approximately 0.95 to 9.8 million T cells, 500,000 or so cDNA molecules were obtained. Each CDR3 protein is one row after TCRdb ran MiXCR on the PCR reads. The sample includes around 150,000 distinct CDR3 sequences, roughly 40% of them seen just once. The sequencing here drew on blood, taken after autologous hematopoietic stem cell transplantation. This TCR was sampled from a girl aged 5-17 years with multiple sclerosis. This chain links TRBV7-9 with TRBJ2-1, with unresolved D. This CDR3 is CASSSSPRTVNEQFF. CDR3 DNA sequence: TGTGCCAGCAGCTCCTCCCCCAGAACGGTCAATGAGCAGTTCTTC.